This TCR beta chain was identified during a study of post-analysis software for immune sequencing data. Study background: Several disease courses (relapsing-remitting, secondary progressive and progressive-relapsing) of multiple sclerosis were included. Study conclusions and caveats: Strong same-batch co-clustering of samples appeared with F measure clustering. Compared with controls, patients showed significantly lower normalized Chao1 diversity. In patients, TRBV5-6, TRBV5-1 and TRBV20-1 belonged to roughly five TRBV segments found more frequently than in controls.

CDR3 length: 16 residues. After removal of 4 bases from V and 4 bases from J, the junction contained 9 bases not matched to a gene. The germline gives CDR1 SGHAT, CDR2 FQNNGV. Included in the TCR beta cDNA libraries were unique molecular identifiers. The T cell input of about 1 to 10 million gave about half a million cDNA molecules. TCRdb reprocessed the PCR reads with MiXCR, giving one entry per CDR3 protein. Among 150,000 to 200,000 distinct CDR3 sequences listed, about 29% were seen once. To note about this clonotype: Its antigen is still unknown.

The source material was blood. The rearrangement links TRBV11-2 to TRBJ2-5; 10 bases match TRBD1. This receptor was obtained from a girl aged 10-17 years with multiple sclerosis. Written as DNA, the CDR3 is TGTGCCAGCAGCTCCCGACAGGGGGCCTTGGGAGAGACCCAGTACTTC. Protein sequence: CASSSRQGALGETQYF.